These T cell receptor beta chains were read from a single sample in a study of blood T cell repertoires in COVID-19. Profiling relied on immunoSEQ multiplex PCR, and the TCRdb table lists in-frame clones only, not all of them. In the table there are 30,000 to 40,000 clones, roughly 91% of which are singletons. The sequenced sample was peripheral blood. These receptors were collected from an older man with active COVID-19. Both conserved end residues are part of each CDR3. The D gene is left open where the match is weak. Clone size is stated in some rows and not others, as once, few, many or a class when expanded.

TRBV18	-	TRBD2	TRBJ2-1	TGTGCCAGCTCACCACCCGGTGGGACTAGCGGGAGGGGAGAGCAGTTCTTC	CASSPPGGTSGRGEQFF
TRBV28	-	TRBD2	TRBJ2-7	TGTGCCAGCAGTGGGGGGACTAGCGGGAGTACTTACGAGCAGTACTTC	CASSGGTSGSTYEQYF
TRBV9	-	-	TRBJ2-1	TGTGCCAGCAGCACGACTAGTCAATCCTACAATGAGCAGTTCTTC	CASSTTSQSYNEQFF
TRBV7-3	-	-	TRBJ2-2	TGTGCCAGCAGCTTATCCCGGACAGCGAACACCGGGGAGCTGTTTTTT	CASSLSRTANTGELFF
TRBV11-1	-	-	TRBJ2-7	TGTGCCAGCAGCTCAACGGGAGAGCAGTACTTC	CASSSTGEQYF
TRBV24-1	-	-	TRBJ2-7	TGTGCCACCAGTGAGGCGGATCCTCGGGGCGAGCAGTACTTC	CATSEADPRGEQYF
TRBV11-1	-	TRBD2	TRBJ2-7	TGTGCCAGCAGCTCCGGGACTACATCATACGAGCAGTACTTC	CASSSGTTSYEQYF
TRBV6-6	-	TRBD2	TRBJ2-3	TGTGCCAGCAGCCGAACTAGCGGGAGAGGAGTGAATACGCAGTATTTT	CASSRTSGRGVNTQYF
TRBV29-1	-	TRBD2	TRBJ2-3	TGCAGCGTCTCGGGACTAGCGGGAGTGGGGTGGGATACGCAGTATTTT	CSVSGLAGVGWDTQYF
TRBV11-2	-	TRBD1	TRBJ2-1	TGTGCCAGCAGCTTAGAGACAGGGTACAATGAGCAGTTCTTC	CASSLETGYNEQFF
TRBV3-1/TRBV3-2	-	TRBD2	TRBJ2-7	TGTGCCAGCAGCCAAGCTAGCGGGAGGGCCAAGCAGTACTTC	CASSQASGRAKQYF
TRBV7-2	-	-	TRBJ2-2	TGTGCCAGCAGCTTAGGCAGGGGTAGGACCGGGGAGCTGTTTTTT	CASSLGRGRTGELFF
TRBV11-2	-	TRBD1	TRBJ1-4	TGTGCCAGCAGCCAGGACAGGGGCGCAGAAAAACTGTTTTTT	CASSQDRGAEKLFF
TRBV3-1/TRBV3-2	few	TRBD1	TRBJ1-1	TGTGCCAGCAGAGAAAGACAGGGCAACACTGAAGCTTTCTTT	CASRERQGNTEAFF
TRBV19	-	-	TRBJ2-5	TGTGCCAGTAGGGGGACTGGTCAAGAGACCCAGTACTTC	CASRGTGQETQYF
TRBV3-1/TRBV3-2	-	TRBD2	TRBJ2-3	TGTGCCAGCAGCCAAGATTCGTTCACTAGCGGGACCGCAGATACGCAGTATTTT	CASSQDSFTSGTADTQYF
TRBV10-2	once	-	TRBJ1-1	TGCGCCAGCATTTCAGTGAACACTGAAGCTTTCTTT	CASISVNTEAFF
TRBV5-1	once	TRBD2	TRBJ2-5	TGCGCCAGCAGCTTGGGCGCCGGGCGGGAGGAGACCCAGTACTTC	CASSLGAGREETQYF
TRBV6-6	-	-	TRBJ2-3	TGTGCCAGCAGCGGTGAGGGAGGGGGGACAGATACGCAGTATTTT	CASSGEGGGTDTQYF
TRBV5-1	-	-	TRBJ2-1	TGCGCCAGCAGCTCAGACATCGCCCCGGATAATGAGCAGTTCTTC	CASSSDIAPDNEQFF
TRBV4-3	-	TRBD2	TRBJ2-2	TGCGCCAGCAGCCAAGAAGTTTTGGCTAGCGGGAACACCGGGGAGCTGTTTTTT	CASSQEVLASGNTGELFF
TRBV10-3	-	-	TRBJ1-4	TGTGCCATCAGTGACTCGAGGCAGGGGGAAAAACTGTTTTTT	CAISDSRQGEKLFF
TRBV5-4	-	-	TRBJ1-1	TGTGCCAGCAGTTTCGGGGTTTCGGGAGCTTTCTTT	CASSFGVSGAFF
TRBV7-2	once	-	TRBJ2-1	TGTGCCAGCAGCTTAATGAGGACAGTGCAGTTCTTC	CASSLMRTVQFF
TRBV7-9	-	-	TRBJ1-1	TGTGCCAGCAGCTTAGAGGGGCGGAACACTGAAGCTTTCTTT	CASSLEGRNTEAFF
TRBV3-1/TRBV3-2	-	-	TRBJ1-4	TGTGCCAGCAGCCGTTCGGAACAGGGTTTCGGTGAAAAACTGTTTTTT	CASSRSEQGFGEKLFF
TRBV7-2	-	TRBD2	TRBJ2-5	TGTGCCAGCAGCTTAGCTCCGGGACTAGCGGGAGTTGGGGAAACCCAGTACTTC	CASSLAPGLAGVGETQYF
TRBV10-3	-	-	TRBJ2-7	TGTGCCACCCTGAGCTCGAGCTCCTACGAGCAGTACTTC	CATLSSSSYEQYF
TRBV7-2	-	TRBD2	TRBJ2-1	TGTGCCAGCAGCTTAGGGGCTAGCGGGTCCAATGAGCAGTTCTTC	CASSLGASGSNEQFF